The 28 T cell receptor beta chains reported below all come from one sample, sequenced in a study of blood T cell repertoires in COVID-19 (dated by TCRdb to about 2020). The method was the immunoSEQ multiplex PCR assay. The source is immuneACCESS, and TCRdb retained only in-frame sequences with V and J called. Part of the clones is not carried over; for the studies checked, unresolved V genes explain less than half of this, and the remainder is unexplained. The sample includes 130,000 or so clones, with around three quarters observed a single time. The ten most abundant clones make up around 15% of the sample. The sequenced sample consisted of peripheral blood. The receptor set was obtained from a man between 60 and 75 years old with active or convalescent COVID-19.

The chain couples TRBV30 to TRBJ2-7; 7 nucleotides match TRBD1. There are 17 residues in the CDR3. The junction had 22 bases not matched to a gene; V was cut back by 5 bases and J by 6 bases. Germline V lookup: CDR1 GTSNPN, CDR2 SVGIG (reference sequence). The DNA for the CDR3 is TGTGCCTGGGGCCCGGGACAGCTTACGTCTTATTCGAGCGAGCAGTACTTC. The encoded protein is CAWGPGQLTSYSSEQYF.

The chain has TRBV19 and TRBJ1-2; a possible D gene is TRBD1 (6 bases). Germline values: CDR1 LNHDA, CDR2 SQIVND (reference sequence). The CDR3 has 14 amino acids. Trimming left V 4 bases short and J 4 bases short, with 13 bases between. CDR3 region: CASSRGQLTYGYTF. In DNA form, the CDR3 reads TGTGCCAGTAGTAGAGGACAGCTAACCTATGGCTACACCTTC.

The gene calls are TRBV24-1 and TRBJ2-1; TRBD1 matches 9 bases. The J segment lost 2 bases and the V segment lost 0 bases, leaving 1 base of the junction unmatched. The CDR3 is 16 residues long. CDR1 and CDR2 from the germline V gene are KGHDR and SFDVKD. The CDR3 is CATSDLRTGAYNEQFF. CDR3 DNA sequence: TGTGCCACCAGTGATTTGAGGACAGGGGCCTACAATGAGCAGTTCTTC.

As DNA, the CDR3 is TGTGCCAGCAGCCCCCGGACAGGGCGGGAGTACTTC. Translation: CASSPRTGREYF. The chain links TRBV7-9 to TRBJ2-7, with 8 bases lining up with TRBD1. Trimming cost V 5 bases and J 11 bases; bases outside gene matches: 8. Germline CDR1 SEHNR, CDR2 FQNEAQ (reference sequence). The CDR3 extends over 12 amino acids. Drawing the rest from reference TRBV7-9 and TRBJ2-7, the complete variable domain is DTGVSQNPRHKITKRGQNVTFRCDPISEHNRLYWYRQTLGQGPEFLTYFQNEAQLEKSRLLSDRFSAERPKGSFSTLEIQRTEQGDSAMYLCASSPRTGREYFGPGTRLTVT.

The chain links TRBV10-3 to TRBJ2-5, with 8 bases fitting TRBD2. The CDR3 totals 14 residues. The V segment lost 8 bases and the J segment 5 bases; nucleotides outside the gene matches: 10. CDR1 ENHRY and CDR2 SYGVKD come from the germline V gene. DNA for the CDR3: TGTGCCATCGGGTCTAGCGGGTTGGGGGAGACCCAGTACTTC. This codes for CAIGSSGLGETQYF.

The chain combines TRBV7-9 with TRBJ1-4, with TRBD1 matching 8 bases. Germline trimming cut 5 bases from V and 8 bases from J; bases unmatched to any gene: 7. CDR3 length: 14 amino acids. Germline V gene lookup returns CDR1 SEHNR and CDR2 FQNEAQ (reference sequence). CDR3 bases: TGTGCCAGCAGCGTGGACAGGGCCCGCGAAAAACTGTTTTTT. Translated, it gives CASSVDRAREKLFF. The full variable domain, in which reference TRBV7-9 and TRBJ1-4 provide the parts outside the CDR3, is DTGVSQNPRHKITKRGQNVTFRCDPISEHNRLYWYRQTLGQGPEFLTYFQNEAQLEKSRLLSDRFSAERPKGSFSTLEIQRTEQGDSAMYLCASSVDRAREKLFFGSGTQLSVL.

The chain carries TRBV29-1 and TRBJ1-2; 9 bases are a match to TRBD1. The CDR3 totals 14 residues. The V segment lost 0 bases and the J segment 7 bases; nucleotides outside the gene matches: 6. The germline gives CDR1 SQVTM, CDR2 ANQGSEA. The CDR3 DNA reads as TGCAGCGTTGAAGATTGGGGACAGGGTAGTGGCTACACCTTC. Amino acid sequence: CSVEDWGQGSGYTF.

The chain combines TRBV6-6 with TRBJ2-7; perhaps TRBD2 as D (6 bases). V lost 2 bases to trimming and J lost 6 bases, with 17 bases between them. CDR1 is MNHNY and CDR2 is SVGAGI in the germline V gene (reference sequence). CDR3 length: 15 amino acids. CDR3 coding DNA: TGTGCCAGCAGTTACCCGCCCCCCGAGGGAGGCGAGCAGTACTTC. Its translation is CASSYPPPEGGEQYF.

V and J are TRBV11-1 and TRBJ2-7; TRBD1 matches at 8 bases. V lost 6 bases and J lost 6; bases outside the gene matches: 10. Germline lookup yields CDR1 SGHAT and CDR2 FQDESV (reference sequence). The CDR3 spans 14 residues. CDR3 protein: CASRPGGAETEQYF. CDR3 DNA sequence: TGTGCCAGCAGACCAGGGGGCGCTGAAACCGAGCAGTACTTC.

The rearrangement joins TRBV19 to TRBJ1-2; D is unresolved. The CDR3 covers 13 residues. CDR1 LNHDA and CDR2 SQIVND come from the germline V gene (reference sequence). Trimming cost V 3 bases and J 8 bases, with 13 bases left between them. For the CDR3, the DNA is TGTGCCAGTAGTATCGGAGGGCCTTTGGGCTACACCTTC. As protein: CASSIGGPLGYTF.

V gene TRBV7-9 combines with J gene TRBJ1-5, with 7 bases that match TRBD1. The CDR3 has 13 residues. Trimming took 5 bases from V and 5 from J; bases not matched to a gene: 3. Germline loops: CDR1 SEHNR, CDR2 FQNEAQ (reference sequence). This CDR3 reads CASSGRGDQPQHF. The DNA for the CDR3 is TGTGCCAGCAGCGGCAGGGGGGATCAGCCCCAGCATTTT.

The rearrangement joins TRBV9 to TRBJ2-3; weak D call: TRBD2 (5 bases). The CDR3 runs to 16 residues. Trimming shortened V by 0 bases and J by 5 bases, and 16 bases separated the two germline ends. Germline V CDR1 and CDR2: SGDLS, YYNGEE. CDR3 sequence reads: CASSVGASLSGDTQYF. In DNA, the CDR3 is TGTGCCAGCAGCGTAGGGGCTAGCCTAAGCGGAGATACGCAGTATTTT. Together with reference TRBV9 and TRBJ2-3, the CDR3 gives the full variable domain: DSGVTQTPKHLITATGQRVTLRCSPRSGDLSVYWYQQSLDQGLQFLIQYYNGEERAKGNILERFSAQQFPDLHSELNLSSLELGDSALYFCASSVGASLSGDTQYFGPGTRLTVL.

V usage is TRBV15 and J usage is TRBJ2-1, with TRBD2 identical over 8 bases. With 5 bases clipped from V and 7 bases from J, the junction kept 4 bases outside the gene matches. CDR1 is LNHNV, CDR2 YYDKDF, per germline (reference sequence). The CDR3 has 13 residues. As DNA, the CDR3 is TGTGCCACCAGCTCTTCTAGCGGGAATGAGCAGTTCTTC. Amino acid sequence: CATSSSSGNEQFF.

The CDR3 DNA follows: TGTGCCAGCAGTTTGATCCCGCTAGCGGTCACAGATACGCAGTATTTT. Encoded protein: CASSLIPLAVTDTQYF. The chain employs TRBV27 and TRBJ2-3, with 7 bases matching TRBD2. This CDR3 region has 16 residues. Germline CDR1 and CDR2: MNHEY and SMNVEV (reference sequence). V lost 3 bases, J lost 2 bases, and 8 bases stayed unmatched.

The rearrangement joins TRBV9 to TRBJ2-1, with a possible D match to TRBD2 (5 bases). The CDR3 is made up of 14 amino acids. Germline V gives CDR1 SGDLS, CDR2 YYNGEE. Trimming cost V 2 bases and J 5 bases, with 11 bases left between them. The CDR3 DNA follows: TGTGCCAGCAGCGTGAGCGGAACCCACAATGAGCAGTTCTTC. This codes for CASSVSGTHNEQFF.

The rearrangement links TRBV7-8 to TRBJ2-1, with 7 nucleotides matching TRBD2. Per the germline V gene, CDR1 is SGHVS and CDR2 is FQNEAQ. V was clipped by 3 bases and J by 2 bases; unmatched bases: 4. CDR3 length equals 15 residues. The CDR3 DNA follows: TGTGCCAGCAGCTTTTCGAGCGGGACCTACAATGAGCAGTTCTTC. It codes for CASSFSSGTYNEQFF.

This clone was seen ten or more times. This chain connects TRBV3-1 (or the pseudogene TRBV3-2) to TRBJ2-5; D remains unclear. The germline V and J ends were trimmed by 2 bases and 3 bases, with 10 bases remaining between them. The CDR3 contains 14 residues. Germline V gene sequence: CDR1 LGHDT, CDR2 YNNKEL (reference sequence). The CDR3 nucleotides are TGTGCCAGCAGCCAATCTCCCTCAGAAGAGACCCAGTACTTC. It is translated as CASSQSPSEETQYF.

The table lists this clone with many counts. This rearrangement joins TRBV7-2 to TRBJ1-5; D uncertain. Trimming removed 1 base from V and 0 bases from J, with 10 bases in between. Per the germline V gene, CDR1 is SGHTA and CDR2 is FQGNSA. This CDR3 region has 16 residues. The chain's CDR3 is CASSLGTARSNQPQHF. Here the CDR3 DNA reads TGTGCCAGCAGCTTAGGGACTGCACGTAGCAATCAGCCCCAGCATTTT.

This chain connects TRBV10-3 to TRBJ2-5; D may be TRBD2 (6 bases). The CDR3 is 15 residues long. Between the trimmed V and J ends, which lost 11 bases and 2 bases, there was a span of 21 bases. Germline CDR1 ENHRY, CDR2 SYGVKD. The CDR3 is CASRSGGERQETQYF. DNA for the CDR3: TGTGCCTCCCGTAGTGGCGGGGAACGACAAGAGACCCAGTACTTC.

V is TRBV30 and J is TRBJ1-4; D possibly corresponds to TRBD1 (5 bases). Trimming took off 2 bases at V and 4 bases at J, with 8 bases between the two ends. This CDR3 comprises 13 residues. Germline V lookup: CDR1 GTSNPN, CDR2 SVGIG (reference sequence). For the CDR3, the DNA is TGTGCCTGGAGTACCGGGGGTAATGAAAAACTGTTTTTT. Translation gives CAWSTGGNEKLFF.

The chain has TRBV6-5 and TRBJ2-5; 7 bases fit TRBD2. The CDR3 has 13 residues. CDR1 MNHEY and CDR2 SVGAGI come from the germline V gene. The trim removed 6 bases at V and 5 bases at J, leaving 6 bases unmatched. CDR3 sequence reads: CASSFGGRETQYF. CDR3 sequence (DNA): TGTGCCAGCAGCTTCGGGGGGAGGGAGACCCAGTACTTC.

The chain has TRBV4-3 and TRBJ2-5, with TRBD2 as a possible D gene (7 bases). This CDR3 contains 14 residues. Germline V CDR1 and CDR2: LGHNA, YSLEER. V shed 1 base and J shed 4 bases, with 10 bases lying between them. Here the CDR3 reads CASSQAGGRETQYF. The CDR3, as DNA: TGCGCCAGCAGCCAAGCGGGGGGCCGAGAGACCCAGTACTTC.

V usage is TRBV5-1 and J usage is TRBJ2-5; 8 nucleotides align to TRBD1. CDR1 and CDR2 (germline): SGHRS, YFSETQ. Unmatched junction bases numbered 12, after V lost 0 bases and J lost 5 bases. This CDR3 region has 17 residues. For the CDR3, the DNA is TGCGCCAGCAGCTTGGCCATTGTTGGACAGGGATCGGAGACCCAGTACTTC. Its protein product is CASSLAIVGQGSETQYF.

The chain carries TRBV6-1 and TRBJ1-3; D is unresolved. CDR1 and CDR2 (germline): MNHNS, SASEGT. This CDR3 has 16 amino acids. The V end was cut by 1 base, the J end by 0 bases, with 10 bases between. The CDR3 region is CASSEGTAFSGNTIYF. CDR3 nucleotides: TGTGCCAGCAGTGAAGGGACTGCTTTCTCTGGAAACACCATATATTTT.

The rearrangement uses TRBV30 and TRBJ2-2, with D unclear. The germline V gene encodes CDR1 GTSNPN and CDR2 SVGIG (reference sequence). The length of the CDR3 is 13 residues. Trimming shortened V by 0 bases and J by 6 bases, and 8 bases separated the two germline ends. The CDR3 reads CAWSVLESGELFF. The CDR3, as DNA: TGTGCCTGGAGTGTATTGGAGTCCGGGGAGCTGTTTTTT. The whole variable domain, remainder taken from reference TRBV30 and TRBJ2-2, is SQTIHQWPATLVQPVGSPLSLECTVEGTSNPNLYWYRQAAGRGLQLLFYSVGIGQISSEVPQNLSASRPQDRQFILSSKKLLLSDSGFYLCAWSVLESGELFFGEGSRLTVL.

The chain combines TRBV5-8 with TRBJ2-1; 8 nucleotides match TRBD2. Germline CDR1 and CDR2: SGHTS and YDEGEE. V trimming: 6 bases; J trimming: 9 bases; junction bases outside the gene matches: 11. CDR3 length: 14 amino acids. CDR3 sequence: CASTPGLEAGEQFF. For the CDR3, the DNA is TGTGCCAGCACACCGGGACTAGAAGCGGGTGAGCAGTTCTTC.

This clone has ten or more counts. Other nucleotide sequences from this sample produce the same CDR3. The rearrangement joins TRBV10-3 to TRBJ2-1; D is perhaps TRBD2 (5 bases). The germline V gene has CDR1 ENHRY and CDR2 SYGVKD. CDR3 length equals 16 residues. Trimming removed 0 bases from V and 0 bases from J, with 9 bases in between. The CDR3 protein is CAISESRRSSYNEQFF. CDR3 nucleotides: TGTGCCATCAGTGAGTCAAGGAGGAGCTCCTACAATGAGCAGTTCTTC.

The chain couples TRBV6-2 or TRBV6-3 to TRBJ2-4; 7 nucleotides line up with TRBD1. This CDR3 has 15 residues. CDR1 is MNHEY, CDR2 SVGEGT, per germline. V gave up 0 bases and J gave up 6 bases; unmatched junction bases: 5. The CDR3 bases are TGTGCCAGCAGTTACTCCCACAACAGGGGAAACATTCAGTACTTC. It translates to CASSYSHNRGNIQYF.